This TCR beta chain stems from a study of blood T cell repertoires in COVID-19. In the study overall: Samples came from the United States, Italy and Spain, spanning acute and convalescent COVID-19. Sample material is recorded as cDNA or gDNA derived from T cells, B-cell-depleted T cells, or PBMCs.

In the original processing: Quantification of nucleated cells was approximated via reference gene primer amplification. Sequencing used immunoSEQ multiplex PCR; TCRdb keeps in-frame clones, though not all of them. V and J calls and clone size follow that table, whereas D and trimming were derived from the DNA. The sample lists 380,000 or so clones, roughly 90% occurring once. This clone has only one observation. Germline CDR1 and CDR2: MNHEY and SVGAGI. With 4 bases clipped from V and 2 bases from J, the junction kept 3 bases outside the gene matches. The CDR3 is made up of 15 amino acids. This receptor was identified in a man aged 40-49 years with acute or convalescent COVID-19. Input material: peripheral blood. V gene TRBV6-5 combines with J gene TRBJ1-3, with 9 bases identical to TRBD1. CDR3 sequence (DNA): TGTGCCAGCAGTTTCGGGACAGGGCCTGGAAACACCATATATTTT. Its translation is CASSFGTGPGNTIYF.